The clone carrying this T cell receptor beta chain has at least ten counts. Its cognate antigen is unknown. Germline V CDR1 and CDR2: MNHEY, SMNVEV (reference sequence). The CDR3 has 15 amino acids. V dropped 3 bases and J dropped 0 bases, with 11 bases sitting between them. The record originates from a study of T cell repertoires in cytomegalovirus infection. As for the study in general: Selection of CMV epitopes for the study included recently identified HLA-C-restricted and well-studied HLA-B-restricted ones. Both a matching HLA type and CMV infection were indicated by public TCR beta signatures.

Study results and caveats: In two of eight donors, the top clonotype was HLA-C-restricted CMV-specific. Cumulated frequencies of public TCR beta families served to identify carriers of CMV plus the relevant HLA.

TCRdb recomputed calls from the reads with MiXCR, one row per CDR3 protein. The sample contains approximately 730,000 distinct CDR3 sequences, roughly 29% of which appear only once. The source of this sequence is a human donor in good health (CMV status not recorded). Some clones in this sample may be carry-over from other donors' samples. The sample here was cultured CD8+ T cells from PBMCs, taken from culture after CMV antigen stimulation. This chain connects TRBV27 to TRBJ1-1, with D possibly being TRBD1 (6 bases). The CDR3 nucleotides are TGTGCCAGCAGTTTGGGACATCCCATGAACACTGAAGCTTTCTTT. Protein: CASSLGHPMNTEAFF.